This T cell receptor (beta chain) was captured by sequencing in a study of T cell responses to AZD1222 COVID-19 vaccine. This clone showed up just a few times. The CDR3 has 14 amino acids. V was clipped by 5 bases and J by 6 bases, with 16 bases between them. Germline CDR1 reads PRHDT; CDR2 reads FYEKMQ (reference sequence). Using immunoSEQ multiplex PCR, the repertoire was profiled, and TCRdb retains in-frame clones only, with some absent. Of over 150,000 clones listed, approximately 93% are singletons. The material was peripheral blood, obtained 28 days after the second AZD1222 dose. The origin of this receptor is an adult who received the AZD1222 COVID-19 vaccine. The genes are TRBV13 and TRBJ1-1, with D maybe TRBD1 (5 bases). For the CDR3, the DNA is TGTGCCAGCAGCCCGCCCACAGGATCCCCTGAAGCTTTCTTT. Translation gives CASSPPTGSPEAFF.